These T cell receptor beta chains were read from a single sample in a study of cytomegalovirus exposure and HLA in healthy donors. Generated by immunoSEQ multiplex PCR, the TCRdb table keeps only in-frame clones and is missing some. The repertoire holds around 120,000 clones, with roughly three quarters as singletons. Sequencing was performed on PBMCs. Receptors originate from a man in his forties or fifties in good health and CMV-seropositive. Each CDR3 is given with its conserved first and last residue. Each record gives: clone size, J gene, V gene, D gene, CDR3 DNA, CDR3 protein. A D gene is named only where the DNA matches it firmly. Size tells how often a clone was seen (once, few, many) or the class of an expanded clone, and some rows leave it out.

abundance: NA; j_gene: TRBJ2-1; v_gene: TRBV29-1; d_gene: TRBD1; CDR3nt: TGCAGCGTTGTATGGGACAGTTACAATGAGCAGTTCTTC; CDR3aa: CSVVWDSYNEQFF
abundance: NA; j_gene: TRBJ2-1; v_gene: TRBV20-1; d_gene: NA; CDR3nt: TGCAGTGCTGTCGGGAACGATGAGCAGTTCTTC; CDR3aa: CSAVGNDEQFF
abundance: NA; j_gene: TRBJ2-6; v_gene: TRBV28; d_gene: TRBD1; CDR3nt: TGTGCCAGCACCCCCCCCAGGGACAGGGCTGGGGCCAACGTCCTGACTTTC; CDR3aa: CASTPPRDRAGANVLTF
abundance: NA; j_gene: TRBJ1-5; v_gene: TRBV27; d_gene: NA; CDR3nt: TGTGCCAGCAGCCCCGACAGTTTTTATAGCAATCAGCCCCAGCATTTT; CDR3aa: CASSPDSFYSNQPQHF
abundance: NA; j_gene: TRBJ1-1; v_gene: TRBV28; d_gene: TRBD1; CDR3nt: TGTGCCAGCAGTTTTATGAGACAGGGGGTCCCTGAAGCTTTCTTT; CDR3aa: CASSFMRQGVPEAFF
abundance: NA; j_gene: TRBJ2-7; v_gene: TRBV5-1; d_gene: NA; CDR3nt: TGCGCCAGCAGCTTGCAGGGATACGAGCAGTACTTC; CDR3aa: CASSLQGYEQYF
abundance: few; j_gene: TRBJ2-6; v_gene: TRBV11-2; d_gene: NA; CDR3nt: TGTGCCAGCAGCGTTAGTGCTGGGGCCAACGTCCTGACTTTC; CDR3aa: CASSVSAGANVLTF
abundance: NA; j_gene: TRBJ2-3; v_gene: TRBV14; d_gene: TRBD2; CDR3nt: TGTGCCAGCAGCCACGGTACTAGCGGTCTAGATACGCAGTATTTT; CDR3aa: CASSHGTSGLDTQYF
abundance: NA; j_gene: TRBJ1-5; v_gene: TRBV7-9; d_gene: TRBD1; CDR3nt: TGTGCCAGCAGCTTAGGGGACAGGGGTAGCAATCAGCCCCAGCATTTT; CDR3aa: CASSLGDRGSNQPQHF
abundance: NA; j_gene: TRBJ1-3; v_gene: TRBV5-1; d_gene: NA; CDR3nt: TGCGCCAGCAGCTCCGGGACATCTGGAAACACCATATATTTT; CDR3aa: CASSSGTSGNTIYF
abundance: NA; j_gene: TRBJ1-4; v_gene: TRBV6-5; d_gene: NA; CDR3nt: TGTGCCAGCAGTTGGTTCCGGACTAATGAAAAACTGTTTTTT; CDR3aa: CASSWFRTNEKLFF
abundance: NA; j_gene: TRBJ1-2; v_gene: TRBV14; d_gene: NA; CDR3nt: TGTGCCAGCAGCCAAGGTGGCAGGGCTAACTATGGCTACACCTTC; CDR3aa: CASSQGGRANYGYTF
abundance: few; j_gene: TRBJ2-5; v_gene: TRBV7-2; d_gene: TRBD2; CDR3nt: TGTGCCAGCAGACCTACTAGCGGGAGAACGACCCAGTACTTC; CDR3aa: CASRPTSGRTTQYF
abundance: NA; j_gene: TRBJ1-4; v_gene: TRBV7-3; d_gene: NA; CDR3nt: TGTGCCAGCAGCTTAGGGTTTGGGCAGCCTGCAACTAATGAAAAACTGTTTTTT; CDR3aa: CASSLGFGQPATNEKLFF
abundance: NA; j_gene: TRBJ2-7; v_gene: TRBV30; d_gene: NA; CDR3nt: TGTGCCTGGAGCTTCGGCGGTTCCTACGAGCAGTACTTC; CDR3aa: CAWSFGGSYEQYF
abundance: once; j_gene: TRBJ1-1; v_gene: TRBV29-1; d_gene: NA; CDR3nt: TGCAGCGCCGGGGGTGAAGCTTTCTTT; CDR3aa: CSAGGEAFF
abundance: NA; j_gene: TRBJ2-3; v_gene: TRBV6-5; d_gene: TRBD2; CDR3nt: TGTGCCAGCAGTCGGACTAGCGGGGAAGATACGCAGTATTTT; CDR3aa: CASSRTSGEDTQYF
abundance: NA; j_gene: TRBJ2-7; v_gene: TRBV27; d_gene: NA; CDR3nt: TGTGCCAGCAGTTTATCTCCCCACGGGTCCTACGAGCAGTACTTC; CDR3aa: CASSLSPHGSYEQYF
abundance: NA; j_gene: TRBJ1-3; v_gene: TRBV6-5; d_gene: NA; CDR3nt: TGTGCCAGCTCCGTTGCGAGAAACACCATATATTTT; CDR3aa: CASSVARNTIYF
abundance: NA; j_gene: TRBJ2-7; v_gene: TRBV29-1; d_gene: NA; CDR3nt: TGCAGCGTTGCCGACAGCTCCTACGAGCAGTACTTC; CDR3aa: CSVADSSYEQYF
abundance: NA; j_gene: TRBJ2-7; v_gene: TRBV12-5; d_gene: NA; CDR3nt: TGTGCTAGTGGTTTTGGACAGTACGAGCAGTACTTC; CDR3aa: CASGFGQYEQYF
abundance: NA; j_gene: TRBJ2-1; v_gene: TRBV5-4; d_gene: NA; CDR3nt: TGTGCCAGCAGCTTTGAACCTATCTACAATGAGCAGTTCTTC; CDR3aa: CASSFEPIYNEQFF
abundance: NA; j_gene: TRBJ2-7; v_gene: TRBV4-1; d_gene: TRBD1; CDR3nt: TGCGCCAGCAGCCCCCATGCGGGACAGGGAGGGTACGAGCAGTACTTC; CDR3aa: CASSPHAGQGGYEQYF